Listed below are T cell receptor beta chains from one sample, sequenced in a study of metastatic and nonmetastatic thyroid tumors. TCRdb re-analyzed the PCR reads using MiXCR. Of tens of thousands of clones in the sample, 20% to 25% were seen once. Sequencing used adjacent normal tissue. All receptors come from a female donor with papillary thyroid cancer or a benign thyroid nodule (not recorded which). Some clones in this sample may be carry-over from other donors' samples. Both conserved end residues are part of each CDR3. Fields, in order: D gene, J gene, clone size, V gene, CDR3 DNA, CDR3 protein. D genes are given only for firm matches. Clone size is given for some rows only: seen once, a few or many times, or a class if the clone is expanded.

TRBD2 | TRBJ2-7 | many | TRBV28 | TGTGCCAGCAGTTTAAAACTAGCGCTCTACGAGCAGTACTTC | CASSLKLALYEQYF
NA | TRBJ1-2 | few | TRBV24-1 | TGTGATCGGCCGGGGCGCAACTCCTATGGCTACACCTTC | CDRPGRNSYGYTF
NA | TRBJ1-2 | NA | TRBV4-2 | TGTGCCAGCAGCCAAACCTCCGGGACACAATATGTCCACACCTTC | CASSQTSGTQYVHTF
TRBD1 | TRBJ1-1 | medium-sized | TRBV27 | TGTGCCAGCAGAGAAGACAGGGTTATGAACACTGAAGCTTTCTTT | CASREDRVMNTEAFF
NA | TRBJ2-7 | medium-sized | TRBV6-1 | TGTGCCAGCAGTAGCTCGACTAGCGAGAACAGGGGAGAGCAGTACTTC | CASSSSTSENRGEQYF
NA | TRBJ1-1 | NA | TRBV7-2 | TGCGCCAGCAGCCCTAGGGCAGGGGAAGCTTTCTTT | CASSPRAGEAFF
NA | TRBJ2-2 | few | TRBV6-6 | TGTGCCAGCAGTTACTCCTACAGGGACACCGGGGAGCTGTTTTTT | CASSYSYRDTGELFF
NA | TRBJ2-2 | many | TRBV6-5 | TGTGCCAGCAGTTACCCAGAACAGGCCCCGCTCACCGGGGAGCTGTTTTTT | CASSYPEQAPLTGELFF
NA | TRBJ2-7 | few | TRBV5-1 | TGCGCCAGCAGCTTGGAGGTGGGGGGCGAGCAGTACTTC | CASSLEVGGEQYF
NA | TRBJ2-6 | many | TRBV2 | TGTGCCAGCAGTGAACTCCGCGGCGCCGGGGCCAACGTCCTGACTTTC | CASSELRGAGANVLTF
NA | TRBJ2-7 | many | TRBV10-3 | TGTGCCATCAGTGAGTCCCACGAGCAGTACTTC | CAISESHEQYF
TRBD1 | TRBJ1-2 | many | TRBV2 | TGTGCCAGCCGTTGGGACAGAGGGGGCTACACCTTC | CASRWDRGGYTF
NA | TRBJ1-2 | NA | TRBV28 | TGTGCCAGCAGTTTTGGGACGGGGGTAGGGGGCTACACCTTC | CASSFGTGVGGYTF
TRBD1 | TRBJ1-1 | NA | TRBV27 | TGTGCCAACATGGGGACAGGGGGCACTGAAGCTTTCTTT | CANMGTGGTEAFF
NA | TRBJ2-1 | many | TRBV15 | TGTGCCACCAGCAGAGAGGAGTACAATGAGCAGTTCTTC | CATSREEYNEQFF
TRBD1 | TRBJ1-1 | many | TRBV30 | TGTGCCTGCAAGGGACAGTTGAACACTGAGGCTTTCTTT | CACKGQLNTEAFF
TRBD1 | TRBJ2-7 | medium-sized | TRBV6-1 | TGTGCCAGCAGTAAAAGACAGGGAAGCTCCTACGAGCAGTACTTC | CASSKRQGSSYEQYF
TRBD1 | TRBJ2-7 | few | TRBV6-1 | TGTGCCAGCAGTGAGACGGACAGGGTCCACGAGCAGTACTTC | CASSETDRVHEQYF
NA | TRBJ2-7 | many | TRBV3-1 | TGTGCCAGCAGCCAAGAGGCCTTTAGGAACGAGCAGTACTTC | CASSQEAFRNEQYF
NA | TRBJ1-6 | few | TRBV27 | TGTGCCAGCAGCTTGGAATGGTCACGTTCACCCCTCCACTTT | CASSLEWSRSPLHF
NA | TRBJ2-7 | many | TRBV3-1 | TGTGCCAGCAGCCAAGACAAAACCTACGAGCAGTACTTC | CASSQDKTYEQYF
NA | TRBJ1-2 | NA | TRBV2 | TGTGCCAGCAGTGATTTGGGGGGATCCTATGGCTACACCTTC | CASSDLGGSYGYTF
NA | TRBJ1-3 | many | TRBV7-3 | TGTGCCAGCAGCTCCCGACACCCGAGCTTACACTCTGGAAACACCATATATTTT | CASSSRHPSLHSGNTIYF
TRBD2 | TRBJ2-3 | once | TRBV11-2 | TGTGCCAGCAGTTTATTTAGCGGGAGCCCAGCAGATACGCAGTATTTT | CASSLFSGSPADTQYF
TRBD2 | TRBJ2-3 | many | TRBV20-1 | TGCAGTGCTCCTCCGACTAGCGGGAGCACAGATACGCAGTATTTT | CSAPPTSGSTDTQYF
NA | TRBJ2-3 | few | TRBV6-5 | TGTGCCAGCAGTTACGCCCGACTGGGCACAGATACGCAGTATTTT | CASSYARLGTDTQYF
TRBD2 | TRBJ2-1 | NA | TRBV19 | TGTGCCAGTAGTTCTTTTCTAGCGGCAGAATTAGATGATCAGTTCTTC | CASSSFLAAELDDQFF
TRBD1 | TRBJ2-1 | many | TRBV11-2 | TGTGCCAGCAGCTTTAGGGTACAGGGGGTAAATGAGCAGTTCTTC | CASSFRVQGVNEQFF
TRBD2 | TRBJ2-5 | few | TRBV10-3 | TGTGCCATCAGTGAGTCGACTAGCGGGACCGAGACCCAGTACTTC | CAISESTSGTETQYF
TRBD2 | TRBJ2-7 | medium-sized | TRBV28 | TGTGCCAGCAGTTTTTGGACTAGCGGGAACGAGCAGTACTTC | CASSFWTSGNEQYF
TRBD2 | TRBJ2-1 | NA | TRBV19 | TGCGCCGTTAGTATGCCCTGGACTAGCCACTACAATGAGCAGTTCTTC | CAVSMPWTSHYNEQFF
NA | TRBJ2-7 | NA | TRBV6-2/TRBV6-3 | TGTGCCAGCACCCCCGCCGACCGATTCTACGAGCAGTACTTC | CASTPADRFYEQYF
TRBD1 | TRBJ2-1 | many | TRBV14 | TGTGCCAGCAGCCAGCCGGGACAGCGCTTATACAATGAGCAGTTCTTC | CASSQPGQRLYNEQFF
TRBD1 | TRBJ1-1 | few | TRBV6-4 | TGTGCCAGCACGTGTGACAGGGTGCCGGGGACTGAAGCTTTCTTT | CASTCDRVPGTEAFF
NA | TRBJ2-1 | NA | TRBV6-5 | TGTGCCAGCAGTAATCCGGGACACAATTACAATGAGCAGTTCTTC | CASSNPGHNYNEQFF
NA | TRBJ1-3 | medium-sized | TRBV2 | TGTGCCAGCAGCTCAGGGGCTGGAAACACCATATATTTT | CASSSGAGNTIYF
NA | TRBJ1-5 | medium-sized | TRBV6-2/TRBV6-3 | TGTGCCAGCAGCTTAACAGGACCGAATCAGCCCCAGCATTTT | CASSLTGPNQPQHF
TRBD2 | TRBJ2-5 | many | TRBV30 | TGTGCCTGGAGTCCCCCTTGGGGGGAGGGAGGACAGACCCAGTACTTC | CAWSPPWGEGGQTQYF
TRBD2 | TRBJ2-1 | once | TRBV20-1 | TGCAGTGCCCTAGCGGGAGTTAAGCAGTTCTTC | CSALAGVKQFF
TRBD1 | TRBJ2-7 | medium-sized | TRBV2 | TGTGCCAGCAGTGATCAACCCCGGGACAGGGTAACTTTCTCCTACGAGCAGTACTTC | CASSDQPRDRVTFSYEQYF
NA | TRBJ2-1 | many | TRBV14 | TGTGCCAGCAGCCAAGATTCGGGATTACTAAAGTACAATGAGCAGTTCTTC | CASSQDSGLLKYNEQFF
NA | TRBJ1-4 | many | TRBV11-2 | TGTGCCAGCAGCTTAGCTATTAATGAAAAACTGTTTTTT | CASSLAINEKLFF
NA | TRBJ1-1 | NA | TRBV6-1 | TGTGCCAGCATCTCCGGCGGGACAGAAGCTTTCTTT | CASISGGTEAFF
NA | TRBJ1-2 | NA | TRBV19 | TGTGCCAGTAGTATACAGTATGGCTATGCCTTC | CASSIQYGYAF
TRBD2 | TRBJ2-1 | many | TRBV6-1 | TGTGCCAGCAGTGGGACTAGCGGGAGGGCAGGAGACTCCTACAATGAGCAGTTCTTC | CASSGTSGRAGDSYNEQFF
NA | TRBJ2-7 | many | TRBV11-2 | TGTGCCAGCAGCTTAGGGACAGTACTCGAGCAGTACTTC | CASSLGTVLEQYF
NA | TRBJ2-1 | NA | TRBV27 | TGTGCCAGCGGATTCTATGAGCAGTTCTTC | CASGFYEQFF
NA | TRBJ2-3 | many | TRBV5-4 | TGTGCCAGCAGCCAGGGACAAGACACAGATACGCAGTATTTT | CASSQGQDTDTQYF
TRBD2 | TRBJ2-7 | many | TRBV4-2 | TGTGCCAGCAGCCAAGGGGACTATAACGAGCAGTACTTC | CASSQGDYNEQYF
NA | TRBJ1-1 | few | TRBV6-4 | TGTGCCGGCAGGGGACGCCCGAACACTGAAGCTTTCTTT | CAGRGRPNTEAFF
NA | TRBJ2-7 | medium-sized | TRBV6-1 | TGTGCCAGCAGTTGGCTGGACGGAAACTACGAGCAGTACTTC | CASSWLDGNYEQYF
NA | TRBJ2-1 | many | TRBV7-6 | TGTGCCAGCAGCTTAGATTCGAGGACCATTGATTACAATGAGCAGTTCTTC | CASSLDSRTIDYNEQFF
NA | TRBJ2-1 | many | TRBV4-1 | TGCGCCAGCAGCCAAGCCTGGGCCGGGACGGCATCCTACAATGAGCAGTTCTTC | CASSQAWAGTASYNEQFF
TRBD1 | TRBJ2-7 | NA | TRBV6-1 | TGTGCCACTCTGGACAGGCAGACCGAGCAGTACTTC | CATLDRQTEQYF
TRBD1 | TRBJ2-7 | NA | TRBV9 | TGTGCCAGCAGCTTAGGGTTAGGGGGCGGCTACGAGCAGTACTTC | CASSLGLGGGYEQYF
NA | TRBJ1-4 | NA | TRBV10-3 | TGTGCCATCGGTCAGGACAGAGGTAGCGACGAAAAACTGTTTTTT | CAIGQDRGSDEKLFF
NA | TRBJ2-1 | many | TRBV7-8 | TGTGCCAGCAGCTTAGGCATGGCTAACGCCTACAATGAGCAGTTCTTC | CASSLGMANAYNEQFF
NA | TRBJ1-1 | many | TRBV7-2 | TGTGCCAGCAGCCAACACCCCATGAACACTGAAGCTTTCTTT | CASSQHPMNTEAFF